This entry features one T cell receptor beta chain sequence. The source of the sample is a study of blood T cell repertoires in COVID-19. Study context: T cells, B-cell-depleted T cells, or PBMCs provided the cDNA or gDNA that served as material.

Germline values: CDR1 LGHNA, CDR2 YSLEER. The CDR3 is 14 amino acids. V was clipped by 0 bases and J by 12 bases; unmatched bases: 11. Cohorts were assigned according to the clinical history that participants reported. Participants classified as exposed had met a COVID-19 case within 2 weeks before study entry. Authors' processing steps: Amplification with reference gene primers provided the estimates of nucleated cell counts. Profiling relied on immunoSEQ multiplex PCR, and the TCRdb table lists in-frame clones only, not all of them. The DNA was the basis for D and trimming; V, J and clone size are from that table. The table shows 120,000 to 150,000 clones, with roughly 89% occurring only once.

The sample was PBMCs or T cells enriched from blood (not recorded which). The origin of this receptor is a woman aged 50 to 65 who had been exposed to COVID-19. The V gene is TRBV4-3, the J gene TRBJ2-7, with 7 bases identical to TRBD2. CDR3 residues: CASSQDPGGSKVYF. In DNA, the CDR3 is TGCGCCAGCAGCCAAGATCCCGGGGGGAGTAAGGTGTACTTC.